The 21 T cell receptor beta chains listed next were all sequenced from one sample in a study of control samples from healthy donors and cancer patients. Measured with immunoSEQ multiplex PCR; TCRdb has only the in-frame clones, and not every one. Of 130,000 to 150,000 clones listed, more than 90% were seen once; the top ten hold about 11%. Sequencing was done on a sample of blood. Receptor source: a man aged 25-45 years in good health.

This clone is a singleton in its sample. The chain uses TRBV28 and TRBJ2-3; 11 bases agree with TRBD2. Germline loops: CDR1 MDHEN, CDR2 SYDVKM. The CDR3 totals 15 residues. Losses at the gene ends were 5 bases for V and 1 base for J; bases not matched to a gene: 2. The CDR3 sequence: CASSLAGGRTDTQYF. For the CDR3, the DNA is TGTGCCAGCAGTCTAGCGGGAGGCCGCACAGATACGCAGTATTTT.

For this clone: Distinct nucleotide sequences in the sample also encode this CDR3. The chain is built from TRBV27 and TRBJ1-2, with TRBD1 matching 9 bases. With 3 bases clipped from V and 1 base from J, the junction kept 0 bases outside the gene matches. CDR1 MNHEY and CDR2 SMNVEV come from the germline V gene (reference sequence). This CDR3 is 14 amino acids long. CDR3 in DNA: TGTGCCAGCAGTTTGGGACAGGGTAACTATGGCTACACCTTC. Translating gives CASSLGQGNYGYTF.

This chain joins TRBV10-3 and TRBJ2-5; D ambiguous. Trimming stripped 3 bases from V and 5 bases from J, with 7 bases between. The CDR3 runs to 12 residues. Germline CDR1 reads ENHRY; CDR2 reads SYGVKD. The chain's CDR3 is CAISDMGETQYF. The CDR3 DNA reads as TGTGCCATCAGTGACATGGGGGAGACCCAGTACTTC.

The J gene is TRBJ1-1, the V gene TRBV4-1, with no clear D. The CDR3 totals 13 residues. Trimming removed 0 bases at V and 7 bases at J, with 9 bases between. CDR1 and CDR2 from the germline V gene are MGHRA and YSYEKL. CDR3 protein: CASSQEVGDEAFF. CDR3 sequence (DNA): TGCGCCAGCAGCCAAGAAGTTGGGGATGAAGCTTTCTTT.

V gene TRBV20-1 combines with J gene TRBJ2-1; D is uncertain. In germline, CDR1 is DFQATT, CDR2 SNEGSKA (reference sequence). V was clipped by 2 bases and J by 9 bases, with 8 bases between them. This CDR3 has 11 residues. CDR3 region: CSARLGGEQFF. The CDR3, as DNA: TGCAGTGCTAGACTAGGTGGTGAGCAGTTCTTC.

This chain connects TRBV28 to TRBJ2-7, with D possibly matching TRBD1 (6 bases). Germline V gene lookup returns CDR1 MDHEN and CDR2 SYDVKM. The CDR3 runs 14 residues. V was clipped by 5 bases and J by 7 bases, with 18 bases between them. This CDR3 reads CASSDPGALKEQYF. DNA of the CDR3: TGTGCCAGCAGTGACCCAGGGGCGCTTAAGGAGCAGTACTTC.

CDR3 bases: TGTGCCAGCAGCTTAGTGTCCCGGAAAACTAGCACAGATACGCAGTATTTT. Encoded protein: CASSLVSRKTSTDTQYF. This rearrangement joins TRBV11-2 to TRBJ2-3, with D unresolved. V shed 1 base and J shed 0 bases, with 14 bases lying between them. Germline CDR1 reads SGHAT; CDR2 reads FQNNGV. The CDR3 totals 17 residues. Complete variable domain (other parts from reference TRBV11-2 and TRBJ2-3): EAGVAQSPRYKIIEKRQSVAFWCNPISGHATLYWYQQILGQGPKLLIQFQNNGVVDDSQLPKDRFSAERLKGVDSTLKIQPAKLEDSAVYLCASSLVSRKTSTDTQYFGPGTRLTVL.

V gene TRBV7-9 combines with J gene TRBJ2-1; possible D gene TRBD1, 6 bases. Germline V lookup: CDR1 SEHNR, CDR2 FQNEAQ (reference sequence). The ends were cut back, 6 bases at V and 4 bases at J, with 16 bases in the middle. CDR3 length: 15 residues. As DNA, the CDR3 is TGTGCCAGCAGTTCACAGGGTAGCCGTTACAATGAGCAGTTCTTC. Translated, it gives CASSSQGSRYNEQFF.

The genes are TRBV7-6 and TRBJ2-7; 13 bases are shared with TRBD2. CDR3 length: 15 residues. From germline, CDR1 is SGHVS and CDR2 FNYEAQ. J was trimmed by 4 bases and V by 4 bases; bases with no gene match: 4. The DNA of the CDR3 is TGTGCCAGCAGCTCAGGACTAGCGGGAGTATACGAGCAGTACTTC. This encodes CASSSGLAGVYEQYF.

CDR3 loop: CASSHLLGALTGELFF. The CDR3 DNA is TGTGCCAGCAGCCATCTTTTAGGGGCTCTCACCGGGGAGCTGTTTTTT. V is TRBV14 and J is TRBJ2-2, with D perhaps TRBD1 (5 bases). This CDR3 is built from 16 residues. From germline, CDR1 is SGHDN and CDR2 FVKESK. The V gene lost 3 bases and the J gene lost 4 bases, with 15 bases spanning the gap.

The chain joins TRBV4-2 to TRBJ2-1; no definite D call. The CDR3 is 14 amino acids. Trimming removed 4 bases from V and 6 bases from J, with 13 bases in between. Germline lookup yields CDR1 LGHNA and CDR2 YNFKEQ. This chain's CDR3 is CASSPVLKGNEQFF. DNA for the CDR3: TGTGCCAGCAGCCCGGTCTTGAAGGGCAATGAGCAGTTCTTC.

The chain couples TRBV28 to TRBJ1-2, with D tentatively TRBD1 (5 bases). Germline values: CDR1 MDHEN, CDR2 SYDVKM. V lost 4 bases and J 4 bases, leaving 16 bases between the germline ends. There are 15 residues in the CDR3. CDR3 in amino acids: CASSSSGNSGYGYTF. The DNA of the CDR3 is TGTGCCAGCAGTTCCTCAGGGAACTCGGGCTATGGCTACACCTTC.

The CDR3 loop is CASSSQGARSYNEQFF. The CDR3, as DNA: TGTGCCAGCAGCTCCCAGGGGGCCCGATCCTACAATGAGCAGTTCTTC. The chain links TRBV7-2 to TRBJ2-1; 8 bases align to TRBD1. CDR3 length: 16 amino acids. V was pared by 4 bases and J by 1 base, with 6 bases of the junction left unmatched. Germline values: CDR1 SGHTA, CDR2 FQGNSA.

The CDR3: CATSVDLPYNEQFF. As DNA, the CDR3 is TGTGCCACCAGCGTCGATCTCCCCTACAATGAGCAGTTCTTC. The chain has TRBV15 and TRBJ2-1; D call uncertain. V shed 5 bases and J shed 2 bases, with 10 bases lying between them. The CDR3 loop spans 14 amino acids. Germline V gives CDR1 LNHNV, CDR2 YYDKDF (reference sequence).

V is TRBV19 and J is TRBJ1-5, with 8 bases fitting TRBD1. V lost 4 bases, J lost 2 bases, and 10 bases stayed unmatched. CDR1 and CDR2 (germline): LNHDA, SQIVND (reference sequence). CDR3 length: 17 residues. As DNA, the CDR3 is TGTGCCAGTAGTACATCGGTGGGACAGGTGGGCAATCAGCCCCAGCATTTT. The encoded protein is CASSTSVGQVGNQPQHF.

The rearrangement joins TRBV28 to TRBJ1-2, with D unclear. V gave up 11 bases and J gave up 5 bases, with 21 bases separating them. CDR1 is MDHEN and CDR2 is SYDVKM in the germline V gene. This CDR3 is built from 14 residues. The CDR3 DNA sequence: TGTGCCTGTCGTCCCGCGGCGGTTGGGTATGGCTACACCTTC. It encodes CACRPAAVGYGYTF.

This clone was seen a few times. Other nucleotide sequences in the sample specify the same CDR3. This sequence joins TRBV6-2 or TRBV6-3 and TRBJ2-2; D not resolved. This CDR3 has 14 amino acids. Looked up from germline, CDR1 is MNHEY and CDR2 is SVGEGT. Trimming cost V 2 bases and J 3 bases, with 7 bases left between them. CDR3 bases: TGTGCCAGCAGTTACGGACGTGACACCGGGGAGCTGTTTTTT. Protein sequence: CASSYGRDTGELFF.

V and J are TRBV30 and TRBJ1-1; D unclear. CDR1 GTSNPN and CDR2 SVGIG come from the germline V gene (reference sequence). Trimming took off 0 bases at V and 0 bases at J, with 5 bases between the two ends. This CDR3 spans 13 amino acids. Written as DNA, the CDR3 is TGTGCCTGGAGTGTACGTATGAACACTGAAGCTTTCTTT. This codes for CAWSVRMNTEAFF.

The count of this clone is one. The J gene is TRBJ2-3, the V gene TRBV29-1; 7 bases agree with TRBD2. Germline V CDR1 and CDR2: SQVTM, ANQGSEA. The CDR3 spans 13 residues. In DNA, the CDR3 is TGCAGAGTCGGGGAGGGGATCATAGATACGCAGTATTTT. Translated: CRVGEGIIDTQYF.

The chain is built from TRBV7-9 and TRBJ2-3, with a weak D call TRBD2 (5 bases). CDR3 size: 14 residues. The germline CDR1 and CDR2 sequences are SEHNR and FQNEAQ (reference sequence). The V gene lost 5 bases and the J gene lost 2 bases, with 11 bases spanning the gap. CDR3 nucleotide sequence: TGTGCCAGCAGCCCCGGACTTGTCACAGATACGCAGTATTTT. It specifies CASSPGLVTDTQYF.

The chain recombines TRBV25-1 with TRBJ1-2; no firm D call. CDR1 MGHDK and CDR2 SYGVNS come from the germline V gene. V lost 1 base and J lost 6, with 12 bases in between. The CDR3 length is 14 residues. This chain's CDR3 is CASSELGQVDGYTF. Here the CDR3 DNA reads TGTGCCAGCAGTGAATTAGGCCAGGTCGATGGCTACACCTTC.